The 30 T cell receptor beta chains given below trace back to one sample, sequenced in a study of radiation and T cells in renal cell carcinoma. Assay: immunoSEQ multiplex PCR; the TCRdb copy retains only in-frame clones and omits some. The table shows about 170,000 clones, with 88% occurring only once. Time point indicated: blood 4 weeks post-SBRT, at nephrectomy. Treatment of the sample: 15 Gy SBRT to primary tumor, nephrectomy 4 weeks later. Material: blood, obtained from a patient whose treatment included radiotherapy and nephrectomy. These receptors all come from a woman aged 45-60 years with renal cell carcinoma.

The chain is built from TRBV18 and TRBJ1-2; D not resolved. CDR3 length: 13 amino acids. Trimming removed 2 bases from V and 10 bases from J, with 14 bases in between. The germline V gene encodes CDR1 KGHSH and CDR2 LQKENI. CDR3 sequence: CASSPTFTDTYTF. CDR3 nucleotides: TGTGCCAGCTCACCAACGTTCACAGACACCTACACCTTC.

The CDR3 sequence: CASSRDRESNQPQHF. The DNA for the CDR3 is TGTGCCAGTAGTCGGGACAGGGAGAGCAATCAGCCCCAGCATTTT. The rearrangement joins TRBV19 to TRBJ1-5, with 9 bases identical to TRBD1. The junction had 3 bases not matched to a gene; V was cut back by 5 bases and J by 1 base. Germline V lookup: CDR1 LNHDA, CDR2 SQIVND (reference sequence). The CDR3 consists of 15 residues.

This clone has just a few counts. The chain is built from TRBV5-8 and TRBJ2-7; D is uncertain. Trimming took 0 bases from V and 4 from J, leaving 2 bases between them. The CDR3 length is 11 residues. Germline CDR1 SGHTS, CDR2 YDEGEE. This chain's CDR3 is CASSLVYEQYF. The CDR3 DNA reads TGTGCCAGCAGCTTGGTATACGAGCAGTACTTC.

The rearrangement links TRBV5-8 to TRBJ2-3; 9 bases map to TRBD2. This CDR3 spans 17 amino acids. Losses at the gene ends were 2 bases for V and 3 bases for J; bases not matched to a gene: 10. Germline-derived CDR1 and CDR2 are SGHTS and YDEGEE. The CDR3 bases are TGTGCCAGCAGCTTAGCGGGGGGAAGTTATAGGACAGATACGCAGTATTTT. Encoded protein: CASSLAGGSYRTDTQYF.

This chain joins TRBV9 and TRBJ1-4; no reliable D call. The germline V and J ends were trimmed by 4 bases and 8 bases, with 15 bases remaining between them. This CDR3 region has 14 residues. Germline CDR1 is SGDLS and CDR2 is YYNGEE. This chain's CDR3 is CASSLDASREKLFF. The CDR3, as DNA: TGTGCCAGCAGCCTGGACGCCTCAAGGGAAAAACTGTTTTTT.

The gene calls are TRBV19 and TRBJ1-5, with TRBD1 identical over 9 bases. With V trimmed by 3 bases and J by 1 base, 7 bases remained unmatched. CDR1 is LNHDA, CDR2 SQIVND, per germline (reference sequence). The CDR3 loop spans 17 amino acids. The CDR3 nucleotides are TGTGCCAGTAGTATTTGGTGGGACAGGGCGAGCAATCAGCCCCAGCATTTT. Translating gives CASSIWWDRASNQPQHF.

The chain links TRBV5-1 to TRBJ2-7; D may be TRBD1 (6 bases). CDR1 is SGHRS and CDR2 is YFSETQ in the germline V gene. V lost 0 bases and J lost 5, with 15 bases in between. There are 15 residues in the CDR3. The CDR3 protein is CASSLGFAGVHEQYF. For the CDR3, the DNA is TGCGCCAGCAGCTTGGGGTTTGCAGGGGTTCACGAGCAGTACTTC. The whole variable domain, filled in from reference TRBV5-1 and TRBJ2-7, reads KAGVTQTPRYLIKTRGQQVTLSCSPISGHRSVSWYQQTPGQGLQFLFEYFSETQRNKGNFPGRFSGRQFSNSRSEMNVSTLELGDSALYLCASSLGFAGVHEQYFGPGTRLTVT.

V gene TRBV5-8 combines with J gene TRBJ2-1, with 7 bases fitting TRBD1. The length of the CDR3 is 16 residues. Germline CDR1 is SGHTS and CDR2 is YDEGEE. The V segment lost 4 bases and the J segment 2 bases; nucleotides outside the gene matches: 9. The CDR3 loop is CASSRFGTEPYNEQFF. CDR3 sequence (DNA): TGTGCCAGCAGCCGATTCGGGACAGAGCCCTACAATGAGCAGTTCTTC.

The chain is built from TRBV10-1 and TRBJ2-1, with a weak D call TRBD2 (5 bases). This CDR3 has 11 residues. Germline V gene sequence: CDR1 WNHNN, CDR2 SYGVQD (reference sequence). The V and J ends lost 6 bases and 8 bases respectively, with 8 bases between them. CDR3 sequence: CASRKGDEQFF. For the CDR3, the DNA is TGCGCCAGCAGAAAGGGAGATGAGCAGTTCTTC.

This sequence joins TRBV5-1 and TRBJ2-7; no reliable D call. Trimming left V 0 bases short and J 3 bases short, with 10 bases between. The V gene's germline CDR1 is SGHRS and CDR2 YFSETQ. The CDR3 is 14 residues long. CDR3 in DNA: TGCGCCAGCAGCTTGGGTACGGTCCTCTACGAGCAGTACTTC. Encoded protein: CASSLGTVLYEQYF. Full variable domain (remainder filled in from reference TRBV5-1 and TRBJ2-7): KAGVTQTPRYLIKTRGQQVTLSCSPISGHRSVSWYQQTPGQGLQFLFEYFSETQRNKGNFPGRFSGRQFSNSRSEMNVSTLELGDSALYLCASSLGTVLYEQYFGPGTRLTVT.

This clone appeared a few times. The chain couples TRBV10-3 to TRBJ1-1, with D unresolved. Germline-derived CDR1 and CDR2 are ENHRY and SYGVKD. The CDR3 loop spans 13 amino acids. The V and J ends lost 4 bases and 0 bases respectively, with 6 bases between them. As DNA, the CDR3 is TGTGCCATCAGTGGGACGGTGAACACTGAAGCTTTCTTT. Translating gives CAISGTVNTEAFF.

The chain carries TRBV10-3 and TRBJ2-5; TRBD1 matches at 7 bases. The CDR3 contains 14 residues. Germline V gene lookup returns CDR1 ENHRY and CDR2 SYGVKD. CDR3 loop: CAASSGGLLKTQYF. CDR3 DNA sequence: TGTGCAGCATCGTCAGGGGGTCTCCTCAAGACCCAGTACTTC.

The chain recombines TRBV6-6 with TRBJ1-1; tentatively, D is TRBD1 (5 bases). CDR3 length: 15 amino acids. The germline gives CDR1 MNHNY, CDR2 SVGAGI (reference sequence). V was trimmed by 2 bases and J by 1 base, leaving 11 bases between them. The CDR3 DNA is TGTGCCAGCAGTTACGCGGGACTTGGGAACACTGAAGCTTTCTTT. Translation: CASSYAGLGNTEAFF.

CDR3 residues: CAAGGSARQPQHF. CDR3 coding DNA: TGTGCCGCGGGGGGGTCGGCTAGGCAGCCCCAGCATTTT. The chain joins TRBV19 to TRBJ1-5, with D tentatively TRBD1 (5 bases). This CDR3 contains 13 residues. Germline lookup yields CDR1 LNHDA and CDR2 SQIVND (reference sequence). Trimming took off 11 bases at V and 7 bases at J, with 18 bases between the two ends.

This clone was counted only a few times. The chain uses TRBV18 and TRBJ2-7, with 7 nucleotides matching TRBD2. This CDR3 contains 14 residues. With V trimmed by 1 base and J by 11 bases, 11 bases remained unmatched. Germline CDR1 and CDR2: KGHSH and LQKENI. This CDR3 is CASSPREAGFGEYF. Here the CDR3 DNA reads TGTGCCAGCTCACCACGGGAAGCGGGGTTCGGGGAGTACTTC.

This chain uses TRBV7-8 with TRBJ2-7, with D possibly TRBD2 on 6 matching bases. Trimming pared 5 bases from V and 5 bases from J, leaving 16 bases between. This CDR3 is 14 amino acids long. Looked up from germline, CDR1 is SGHVS and CDR2 is FQNEAQ. DNA for the CDR3: TGTGCCAGCAGCACCACCGGGAGCCGGAACGAGCAGTACTTC. This translates into CASSTTGSRNEQYF.

About this clone itself: The sample holds other DNA sequences that translate to the same CDR3. The rearrangement links TRBV7-8 to TRBJ1-6, with D maybe TRBD1 (5 bases). Trimming shortened V by 5 bases and J by 19 bases, and 24 bases separated the two germline ends. Germline lookup yields CDR1 SGHVS and CDR2 FQNEAQ. This CDR3 is built from 14 residues. CDR3 residues: CASSQQVLGAPTHF. CDR3 nucleotides: TGTGCCAGCAGCCAACAGGTCCTCGGGGCCCCTACGCACTTT.

The V and J genes are TRBV19 and TRBJ1-2; D possibly corresponds to TRBD1 (6 bases). Trimming left V 10 bases short and J 2 bases short, with 17 bases between. This CDR3 is 14 amino acids long. Germline V gives CDR1 LNHDA, CDR2 SQIVND (reference sequence). The CDR3 region has the DNA TGTGCCACCAACCCGGGGGCGCCCAACTATGGCTACACCTTC. Translating gives CATNPGAPNYGYTF.

J is TRBJ2-1 and V is TRBV5-6; 11 positions match TRBD2. The CDR3 is 15 residues long. Germline CDR1 is SGHDT and CDR2 is YYEEEE. With V trimmed by 7 bases and J by 8 bases, 11 bases remained unmatched. The CDR3 reads CASEISGGARDEQFF. The CDR3 nucleotides read TGTGCCAGCGAAATTAGCGGGGGGGCTCGGGATGAGCAGTTCTTC.

The chain has TRBV19 and TRBJ1-1, with TRBD1 matching 7 bases. The germline CDR1 and CDR2 sequences are LNHDA and SQIVND (reference sequence). With 8 bases clipped from V and 0 bases from J, the junction kept 6 bases outside the gene matches. The CDR3 consists of 14 residues. In DNA, the CDR3 is TGTGCCAGTCGACAGGGACAGCTGAACACTGAAGCTTTCTTT. Translating it yields CASRQGQLNTEAFF.

This chain joins TRBV5-4 and TRBJ2-5, with D unresolved. The V end was cut by 0 bases, the J end by 4 bases, with 13 bases between. The CDR3 totals 15 residues. Germline V gene sequence: CDR1 SGHNT, CDR2 YYREEE (reference sequence). DNA of the CDR3: TGTGCCAGCAGCTTGGCGCGGAGCCCGGGAGAGACCCAGTACTTC. Translating it yields CASSLARSPGETQYF.

The chain has TRBV11-3 and TRBJ1-6; D is uncertain. Germline values: CDR1 SGHNT, CDR2 YENEEA. The CDR3 is 13 amino acids. Trimming shortened V by 4 bases and J by 8 bases, and 9 bases separated the two germline ends. The CDR3 DNA sequence: TGTGCCAGCAGCTGGGCGGCTGATTCACCCCTCCACTTT. Its protein is CASSWAADSPLHF.

This chain links TRBV2 with TRBJ2-3; 9 nucleotides agree with TRBD2. The V segment lost 2 bases and the J segment 2 bases; nucleotides outside the gene matches: 5. The germline CDR1 and CDR2 sequences are SNHLY and FYNNEI. CDR3 length: 16 amino acids. CDR3 nucleotides: TGTGCCAGCAGTGAATGGAGCGGGGGGATCACAGATACGCAGTATTTT. This sequence encodes CASSEWSGGITDTQYF. Combining the CDR3 with reference TRBV2 and TRBJ2-3 gives the whole variable domain EPEVTQTPSHQVTQMGQEVILRCVPISNHLYFYWYRQILGQKVEFLVSFYNNEISEKSEIFDDQFSVERPDGSNFTLKIRSTKLEDSAMYFCASSEWSGGITDTQYFGPGTRLTVL.

The CDR3 here is CASSPVLYNEQFF. CDR3 bases: TGTGCCAGCAGCCCGGTACTATACAATGAGCAGTTCTTC. The chain recombines TRBV5-4 with TRBJ2-1; no firm D call. V was pared by 4 bases and J by 4 bases, with 9 bases between. CDR1 SGHNT and CDR2 YYREEE come from the germline V gene (reference sequence). The CDR3 is 13 residues long.

Only a few counts were recorded for this clone. This chain connects TRBV4-1 to TRBJ1-1, with a tentative D call TRBD1 (5 bases). With 1 base removed from V and 7 bases from J, the gap between germline ends came to 10 bases. This CDR3 contains 13 residues. Germline V CDR1 and CDR2: MGHRA, YSYEKL. CDR3 nucleotide sequence: TGCGCCAGCAGCCAAGTAGGACATATTGAAGCTTTCTTT. Translating gives CASSQVGHIEAFF.

This rearrangement joins TRBV18 to TRBJ2-7; no clear D gene. Germline CDR1 KGHSH, CDR2 LQKENI. This CDR3 spans 13 amino acids. V shed 6 bases and J shed 4 bases, with 13 bases lying between them. Here the CDR3 reads CASSGQNYYEQYF. The CDR3 region has the DNA TGTGCCAGCTCCGGGCAGAACTATTACGAGCAGTACTTC.

A note on this clone: Other DNA sequences in the same sample also yield this CDR3. The chain joins TRBV5-6 to TRBJ2-7; no clear D. The ends were cut back, 0 bases at V and 4 bases at J, with 2 bases in the middle. Germline V CDR1 and CDR2: SGHDT, YYEEEE. This CDR3 region has 11 residues. In DNA, the CDR3 is TGTGCCAGCAGCTTGGGTTACGAGCAGTACTTC. This encodes CASSLGYEQYF.

The chain joins TRBV6-6 to TRBJ1-4, with D possibly matching TRBD1 (6 bases). This CDR3 contains 15 residues. V was shortened by 0 bases and J by 8 bases, with 13 bases between the two germline ends. The germline gives CDR1 MNHNY, CDR2 SVGAGI (reference sequence). DNA for the CDR3: TGTGCCAGCAGTTACTCGAGTCAGGGGAGCGAAAAACTGTTTTTT. It translates to CASSYSSQGSEKLFF.

J is TRBJ2-3 and V is TRBV9, with 8 bases identical to TRBD1. The CDR3 covers 17 residues. The germline CDR1 and CDR2 sequences are SGDLS and YYNGEE. After removal of 0 bases from V and 4 bases from J, the junction contained 10 bases not matched to a gene. CDR3 loop: CASSVEPARGLSDTQYF. The CDR3 nucleotides read TGTGCCAGCAGCGTAGAACCGGCCAGGGGGCTTTCAGATACGCAGTATTTT.

The chain uses TRBV27 and TRBJ2-7; possible D gene TRBD1, 6 bases. Trimming shortened V by 0 bases and J by 2 bases, and 8 bases separated the two germline ends. CDR1 and CDR2 from the germline V gene are MNHEY and SMNVEV (reference sequence). The CDR3 sequence is 14 residues long. CDR3 nucleotide sequence: TGTGCCAGCAGTTTATCCCCAGGGGCCTACGAGCAGTACTTC. It specifies CASSLSPGAYEQYF.